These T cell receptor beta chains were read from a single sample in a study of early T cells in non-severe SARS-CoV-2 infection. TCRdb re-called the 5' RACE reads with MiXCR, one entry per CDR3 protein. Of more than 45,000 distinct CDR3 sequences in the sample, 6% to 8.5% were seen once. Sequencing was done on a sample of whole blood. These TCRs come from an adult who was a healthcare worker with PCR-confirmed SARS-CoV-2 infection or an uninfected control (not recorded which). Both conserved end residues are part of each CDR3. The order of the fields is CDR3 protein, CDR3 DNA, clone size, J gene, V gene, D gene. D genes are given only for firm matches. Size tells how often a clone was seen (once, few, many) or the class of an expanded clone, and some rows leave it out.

CASSLEGPSYEQYF,TGTGCCAGCAGCTTAGAGGGTCCATCCTACGAGCAGTACTTC,.,TRBJ2-7,TRBV7-8,.
CASTLTRRVEGNQPQHF,TGTGCCAGCACCTTGACACGTAGGGTGGAGGGCAATCAGCCCCAGCATTTT,many,TRBJ1-5,TRBV6-1,.
CASSFVIGQETQYF,TGTGCCAGCAGCTTTGTTATAGGCCAAGAGACCCAGTACTTC,few,TRBJ2-5,TRBV11-2,.
CSARFPGLAGARDTQYF,TGCAGTGCTAGATTCCCGGGACTAGCGGGGGCGAGGGATACGCAGTATTTT,few,TRBJ2-3,TRBV20-1,TRBD2
CSARRLGAYNEQFF,TGCAGTGCTAGAAGGCTAGGAGCCTACAATGAGCAGTTCTTC,few,TRBJ2-1,TRBV20-1,.
CASSLGGLASSYNEQFF,TGTGCCAGCAGCTTAGGGGGACTAGCGAGCTCCTACAATGAGCAGTTCTTC,.,TRBJ2-1,TRBV11-2,TRBD2
CASGGQRISYEQYF,TGTGCCAGCGGGGGACAACGGATCTCCTACGAGCAGTACTTC,many,TRBJ2-7,TRBV7-8,.
CASSQARGPGELFF,TGTGCCAGCAGCCAAGCCCGGGGCCCGGGGGAGCTGTTTTTT,many,TRBJ2-2,TRBV4-2,.
CSAVAGETSTDTQYF,TGCAGTGCTGTAGCGGGAGAAACTAGCACAGATACGCAGTATTTT,many,TRBJ2-3,TRBV20-1,TRBD2
CASSDTLNTEAFF,TGTGCCAGCAGTGACACTTTGAACACTGAAGCTTTCTTT,.,TRBJ1-1,TRBV6-1,.
CAWSVDRYEQYF,TGTGCCTGGAGTGTAGACAGATACGAGCAGTACTTC,many,TRBJ2-7,TRBV30,.
CASKAQLALNTGELFF,TGTGCCAGCAAAGCCCAACTAGCACTGAACACCGGGGAGCTGTTTTTT,many,TRBJ2-2,TRBV6-6,.
CASRVGDGEQFF,TGTGCCAGCAGGGTAGGGGACGGTGAGCAGTTCTTC,.,TRBJ2-1,TRBV12-3/TRBV12-4,.
CASRLPRLACEQYF,TGTGCAAGTCGCTTACCAAGACTAGCCTGTGAGCAGTACTTC,.,TRBJ2-7,TRBV12-2,.
CASSLEYYATHEQFF,TGTGCCAGCAGCTTGGAGTACTACGCGACCCATGAGCAGTTCTTC,.,TRBJ2-1,TRBV5-6,.
CASSQVSTGQGAGGYTF,TGCGCCAGCAGCCAAGTCTCTACCGGACAGGGGGCCGGTGGCTACACCTTC,many,TRBJ1-2,TRBV4-1,TRBD1
CASDSGSGNEQFF,TGTGCCAGTGATAGCGGGAGTGGCAATGAGCAGTTCTTC,large,TRBJ2-1,TRBV19,TRBD2
CASSKRPIANTEAFF,TGTGCCAGCAGTAAAAGGCCGATCGCGAACACTGAAGCTTTCTTT,.,TRBJ1-1,TRBV6-1,.
CASSLPSSGANVLTF,TGTGCCAGCAGTTTGCCCAGCTCTGGGGCCAACGTCCTGACTTTC,many,TRBJ2-6,TRBV28,.
CSARLAVPERTQYF,TGCAGTGCTAGACTAGCGGTCCCGGAGCGTACGCAGTATTTT,few,TRBJ2-3,TRBV20-1,TRBD2
CASSRSETGGDTQYF,TGTGCCAGCAGTCGTAGCGAGACCGGGGGAGATACGCAGTATTTT,many,TRBJ2-3,TRBV2,.
CSASWEMGQYF,TGCAGTGCTAGTTGGGAGATGGGGCAGTACTTC,many,TRBJ2-7,TRBV20-1,.
CASSQDRGFYSPLHF,TGTGCCAGCAGCCAAGACAGGGGGTTTTACTCACCCCTCCACTTT,many,TRBJ1-6,TRBV3-1,TRBD1
CSVDLGQGASDTQYF,TGCAGCGTTGACCTGGGACAGGGGGCATCAGATACGCAGTATTTT,many,TRBJ2-3,TRBV29-1,TRBD1
CASSDGTYEQYF,TGTGCCAGCAGTGACGGTACCTACGAGCAGTACTTC,many,TRBJ2-7,TRBV9,.
CSARKNEKLFF,TGCAGTGCTAGAAAGAATGAAAAACTGTTTTTT,many,TRBJ1-4,TRBV20-1,.